The present entry profiles one TCR beta chain with its context. TCRdb keeps only in-frame clones here, not all; method: immunoSEQ multiplex PCR. The sample consists of tens of thousands of clones, around nine tenths of them appearing once. These data originate in a study of T cell changes during pregnancy in multiple sclerosis. This CDR3 has 14 amino acids. The V and J ends lost 6 bases and 6 bases, in that order; junction bases with no gene match: 10. Germline loops: CDR1 SNHLY, CDR2 FYNNEI. The sample was CD8+ T cells from peripheral blood mononuclear cells, taken in the third trimester of pregnancy. J is TRBJ1-1 and V is TRBV2, with 7 nucleotides matching TRBD1. The TCR comes from a female donor with multiple sclerosis, enrolled in a pregnancy study. The CDR3 DNA is TGTGCCAGCAGGCAGACAGGGCCTAATGCTGAAGCTTTCTTT. As protein: CASRQTGPNAEAFF. The full variable domain, with the rest looked up from reference TRBV2 and TRBJ1-1, is EPEVTQTPSHQVTQMGQEVILRCVPISNHLYFYWYRQILGQKVEFLVSFYNNEISEKSEIFDDQFSVERPDGSNFTLKIRSTKLEDSAMYFCASRQTGPNAEAFFGQGTRLTVV.